This T cell receptor beta chain comes out of a study of blood T cell repertoires in COVID-19. CDR1 and CDR2 (germline): SGHTA, FQGNSA. V gave up 1 base and J gave up 4 bases; unmatched junction bases: 1. The CDR3 extends over 14 amino acids. Seattle researchers signed up patients amid active infection and tracked them longitudinally. The table came from immunoSEQ multiplex PCR; TCRdb's copy has only in-frame clones and leaves some out. The table lists about 130,000 clones, around 82% of them singletons. The sequence came from a young man with COVID-19, enrolled during active disease. Sequenced: peripheral blood. The V and J genes are TRBV7-2 and TRBJ1-2, with 9 bases aligning to TRBD1. CDR3 nucleotide sequence: TGTGCCAGCAGCTTAGGGGACAGGGCCTATGGCTACACCTTC. It specifies CASSLGDRAYGYTF.